The clone carrying this TCR beta chain was observed a handful of times. Its specificity is not known. TCRdb processed the multiplex PCR reads anew with MiXCR; each CDR3 protein has one entry. Found here are 180,000 or so distinct CDR3 sequences, 31% of them singletons; the top ten hold roughly 4%. These data are taken from a study of breast tumors, draining lymph nodes, adjacent tissues. Study conclusions and caveats: Tumor T cell lymph node origin was a supported hypothesis, not proven.

The lymph nodes were axillary draining lymph nodes from breast cancer patients. The junction had 7 bases not matched to a gene; V was cut back by 5 bases and J by 1 base. Germline V lookup: CDR1 MNHNS, CDR2 SASEGT. This CDR3 has 15 residues. The chain employs TRBV6-1 and TRBJ2-7; 8 bases fit TRBD1. The material sequenced was axillary lymph node tissue. The sequence came from a female donor with breast cancer. Some clones in this sample may be carry-over from other donors' samples. CDR3 protein: CASSQGTGRSYEQYF. The CDR3 nucleotides read TGTGCCAGCAGTCAAGGGACAGGCCGTTCCTACGAGCAGTACTTC.